These 9 T cell receptor beta chains were all obtained from the same sample, sequenced in a study of OX40 agonist ivuxolimab in advanced cancers. The data were produced by immunoSEQ multiplex PCR, yet TCRdb's version contains in-frame clones alone and is incomplete. Counted here are tens of thousands of clones, around nine tenths occurring once; the ten biggest clones make up around 4.8%. Sequencing was performed on CD4+ or CD8+ T cells sorted from blood, taken in a trial of the OX40 agonist ivuxolimab. Receptors were obtained from an adult with an advanced solid tumor such as melanoma, head and neck, liver or kidney cancer.

The V and J genes are TRBV7-8 and TRBJ1-2, with 11 bases matching TRBD1. The V and J ends lost 5 bases and 2 bases, in that order; junction bases with no gene match: 13. CDR1 and CDR2 (germline): SGHVS, FQNEAQ. The CDR3 consists of 18 residues. The CDR3: CASSHLRDRGDENYGYTF. The DNA of the CDR3 is TGTGCCAGCAGCCATCTAAGGGACAGGGGGGACGAGAACTATGGCTACACCTTC.

The CDR3 DNA reads TGTGCCAGCAGTTTACTGGACAGGGCGAGTAGTTCACCCCTCCACTTT. Protein sequence: CASSLLDRASSSPLHF. V and J are TRBV27 and TRBJ1-6; TRBD1 matches at 8 bases. The germline V gene has CDR1 MNHEY and CDR2 SMNVEV (reference sequence). CDR3 length: 16 residues. J lost 9 bases, V lost 2 bases, and 9 bases had no gene match.

This rearrangement joins TRBV4-1 to TRBJ2-7, with D uncertain. CDR1 MGHRA and CDR2 YSYEKL come from the germline V gene. The CDR3 sequence is 15 residues long. The V end was cut by 3 bases, the J end by 6 bases, with 18 bases between. CDR3 nucleotide sequence: TGCGCCAGCAGCCACTCAACTGGAGTAATGGCCGAGCAGTACTTC. Encoded protein: CASSHSTGVMAEQYF.

This clone was recorded only once. The chain recombines TRBV27 with TRBJ2-7, with TRBD1 as a possible D gene (6 bases). The CDR3 has 14 amino acids. Germline V gives CDR1 MNHEY, CDR2 SMNVEV (reference sequence). V was pared by 2 bases and J by 4 bases, with 12 bases between. The CDR3 coding sequence is TGTGCCAGCAGTTTAACTACAGGGTATTACGAGCAGTACTTC. Its protein product is CASSLTTGYYEQYF.

The rearrangement uses TRBV28 and TRBJ1-1; D gene ambiguous. The CDR3 has 16 residues. V was cut by 2 bases and J by 0 bases, with 13 bases left in between. Germline lookup yields CDR1 MDHEN and CDR2 SYDVKM. This chain's CDR3 is CASSLRRAVMNTEAFF. DNA of the CDR3: TGTGCCAGCAGTTTAAGACGGGCGGTTATGAACACTGAAGCTTTCTTT.

This rearrangement joins TRBV6-4 to TRBJ2-3; 16 bases fit TRBD2. CDR3 length equals 21 residues. Germline V gene sequence: CDR1 MRHNA, CDR2 SNTAGT. V lost 2 bases and J lost 1; bases outside the gene matches: 12. CDR3: CASSDPPPGLAGGRGTDTQYF. The CDR3 nucleotides read TGTGCCAGCAGTGACCCACCCCCGGGACTAGCGGGGGGGCGAGGCACAGATACGCAGTATTTT.

V and J are TRBV5-6 and TRBJ1-5; D possibly corresponds to TRBD1 (5 bases). Germline assignment: CDR1 SGHDT and CDR2 YYEEEE. V lost 1 base, J lost 6 bases, and 11 bases lay in between. The CDR3 consists of 14 residues. As DNA, the CDR3 is TGTGCCAGCAGCTTGTCAGGGTCGGGTCAGCCCCAGCATTTT. This sequence encodes CASSLSGSGQPQHF.

CDR3 DNA: TGTGCCATCAGGGAGACAGGGAAAACCTCCTACGAGCAGTACGTC. Translation: CAIRETGKTSYEQYV. The rearrangement joins TRBV10-3 to TRBJ2-7, with 7 bases aligning to TRBD1. This CDR3 comprises 15 residues. J lost 0 bases, V lost 6 bases, and 8 bases had no gene match. Germline CDR1 reads ENHRY; CDR2 reads SYGVKD.

The V gene is TRBV2, the J gene TRBJ2-3, with D maybe TRBD2 (6 bases). Germline CDR1 SNHLY, CDR2 FYNNEI. The V end lost 5 bases, the J end lost 2 bases, and 14 bases lay between the germline ends. The CDR3 has 15 amino acids. CDR3 bases: TGTGCCAGCAGTCCAGGAGGGACCCTCACAGATACGCAGTATTTT. Its translation: CASSPGGTLTDTQYF.